The rows below give T cell receptor beta chains drawn from one sample of a study of blood T cell repertoires in COVID-19. Produced via immunoSEQ multiplex PCR; TCRdb's table is partial and in-frame only. The sample lists about 140,000 clones, roughly 76% occurring once. The sequenced sample was peripheral blood. The receptor set was obtained from a woman in her 50s with active or convalescent COVID-19. The conserved cysteine and the conserved F or W are not part of the CDR3 here. Each record gives: CDR3 length, J gene, V gene, CDR3 protein.

11,TRBJ1-2,TRBV12-3/TRBV12-4,ASSLGGLGGYT
13,TRBJ2-7,TRBV6-5,ASSTGTGGKHEQY
14,TRBJ1-5,TRBV18,ASSPQTGPSNQPQH
12,TRBJ2-3,TRBV5-5,ASSLVGGYDTQY
13,TRBJ1-2,TRBV5-1,ASSPGGSTNYGYT
13,TRBJ2-1,TRBV5-1,ASSLALAGGGEQF
9,TRBJ2-5,TRBV20-1,SAAKQETQY
10,TRBJ1-5,TRBV28,ATLGGNQPQH
14,TRBJ2-2,TRBV6-5,ASSYERPANTGELF
13,TRBJ1-4,TRBV7-2,ASSPDRGTNEKLF
14,TRBJ2-2,TRBV28,ASSRRDRVDTGELF
11,TRBJ2-7,TRBV6-5,ASSNDRGYEQY
13,TRBJ2-3,TRBV6-6,ASRRTSGGTDTQY
14,TRBJ2-3,TRBV18,ASSPPLAGNTDTQY
11,TRBJ2-7,TRBV19,ASSDRGSYEQY
12,TRBJ1-2,TRBV6-5,ASSYSRQGEGYT
14,TRBJ1-2,TRBV4-2,ASSQDKGRTGRSYT
15,TRBJ2-1,TRBV14,ASSEGQGGMGYNEQF
17,TRBJ2-5,TRBV7-8,ASRPGSIVRGGAGETQY
13,TRBJ2-2,TRBV11-3,ASSLSGSRAGELF
11,TRBJ1-6,TRBV2,ASLTGDGSPLH
10,TRBJ2-3,TRBV11-2,ASSLVADTQY
13,TRBJ1-6,TRBV6-1,ASSELGQVLSPLH
9,TRBJ2-5,TRBV29-1,SVEFGETQY
13,TRBJ1-3,TRBV7-2,ASSFAGARGNTIY
13,TRBJ1-6,TRBV28,ASSHRQGRTSPLH
14,TRBJ2-3,TRBV3-1/TRBV3-2,ASSFIAGGPPDTQY
12,TRBJ1-3,TRBV5-1,ASSLGQGHNTIY
15,TRBJ1-4,TRBV18,ASSQDSRASGNEKLF
13,TRBJ2-2,TRBV11-2,ASTPLSANTGELF
14,TRBJ2-6,TRBV6-1,ASSGEISSGANVLT
13,TRBJ2-7,TRBV6-2/TRBV6-3,ASSSPGQASYEQY
12,TRBJ1-1,TRBV9,ASSPTGTGGRAF
14,TRBJ2-3,TRBV6-1,ASSDLWGGVTDTQY
13,TRBJ1-4,TRBV7-9,ASSFRNSGGEKLF
11,TRBJ2-7,TRBV4-2,ASSQDPRYEQY
13,TRBJ1-2,TRBV2,ASRTGGAVGYGYT
13,TRBJ1-4,TRBV5-5,ASSFRGATNEKLF
13,TRBJ2-5,TRBV5-1,ASSLGVGPQETQY
10,TRBJ1-1,TRBV3-1/TRBV3-2,ASSPGSNEAF
13,TRBJ2-1,TRBV4-2,ASSPLRDRANEQF
13,TRBJ2-7,TRBV24-1,ATSDSGTISYEQY